This TCR beta chain emerged from a study of blood T cells in healthy people across ages. The length of the CDR3 is 13 residues. V lost 4 bases to trimming and J lost 2 bases, with 9 bases between them. Germline CDR1 is SQVTM and CDR2 is ANQGSEA. Then a second PCR, running roughly 6 to 11 cycles, was carried out with a sample-barcoded 5' primer and a J-beta primer mix. Each CDR3 protein is one row after TCRdb ran MiXCR on the 5' RACE reads. The table has about 1 million distinct CDR3 sequences, less than 25% seen once; the top ten hold approximately 0.75%. The sample holds a few counts of this clonotype. The data also belong to a second study, concerning T cells of mothers and their children. That report adds: TCR recombination output is shaped by thymic selection similarly in related and unrelated pairs.

This TCR derives from a girl aged 2-10 years in good health. This chain links TRBV29-1 with TRBJ2-1; the D is unclear. Sequenced material: blood. The CDR3 is CSVVIPAYNEQFF. The DNA of the CDR3 is TGCAGCGTTGTTATCCCAGCCTACAATGAGCAGTTCTTC.